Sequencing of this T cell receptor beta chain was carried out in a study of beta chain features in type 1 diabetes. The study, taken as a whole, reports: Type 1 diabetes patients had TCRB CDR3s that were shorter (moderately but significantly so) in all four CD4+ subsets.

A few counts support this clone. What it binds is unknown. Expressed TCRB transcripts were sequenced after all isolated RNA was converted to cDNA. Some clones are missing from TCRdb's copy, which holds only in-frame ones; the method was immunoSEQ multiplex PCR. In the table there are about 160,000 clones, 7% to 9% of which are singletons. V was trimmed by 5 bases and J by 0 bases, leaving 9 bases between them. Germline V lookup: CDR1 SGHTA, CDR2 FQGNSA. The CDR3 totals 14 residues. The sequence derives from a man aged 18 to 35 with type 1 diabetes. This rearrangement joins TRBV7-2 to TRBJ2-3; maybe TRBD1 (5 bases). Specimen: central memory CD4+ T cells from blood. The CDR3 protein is CASSAQGSTDTQYF. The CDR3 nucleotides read TGTGCCAGCAGCGCCCAGGGTAGCACAGATACGCAGTATTTT.